This passage covers 9 T cell receptor beta chains from one sample sequenced in a study of T cell responses to AZD1222 COVID-19 vaccine. The table came from immunoSEQ multiplex PCR; TCRdb's copy has only in-frame clones and leaves some out. The repertoire holds 75,000 to 95,000 clones, with 92% as singletons. This sample comprised peripheral blood, obtained on day 0 of MenACWY control vaccination. The receptor source for this set is an adult in good health.

This clone turned up a few times. The chain is built from TRBV27 and TRBJ2-7; possibly TRBD1 for D (5 bases). The length of the CDR3 is 15 residues. Trimming took off 2 bases at V and 1 base at J, with 12 bases between the two ends. The germline V gene has CDR1 MNHEY and CDR2 SMNVEV (reference sequence). The CDR3 sequence: CASSLNYDSSYEQYF. The CDR3 region has the DNA TGTGCCAGCAGTTTAAATTATGACAGTTCCTACGAGCAGTACTTC.

The CDR3, as DNA: TGTGCCAGCTCGGAAGGGGGCGGGAGGGCCCCGGATACGCAGTATTTT. Translating gives CASSEGGGRAPDTQYF. J is TRBJ2-3 and V is TRBV18; 9 bases agree with TRBD2. CDR1 is KGHSH, CDR2 LQKENI, per germline. The V and J ends lost 6 bases and 6 bases, in that order; junction bases with no gene match: 13. The CDR3 spans 16 residues. The entire variable domain, with the rest obtained from reference TRBV18 and TRBJ2-3, is as follows: NAGVMQNPRHLVRRRGQEARLRCSPMKGHSHVYWYRQLPEEGLKFMVYLQKENIIDESGMPKERFSAEFPKEGPSILRIQQVVRGDSAAYFCASSEGGGRAPDTQYFGPGTRLTVL.

The rearrangement links TRBV14 to TRBJ2-7; 7 bases are a match to TRBD2. Looked up from germline, CDR1 is SGHDN and CDR2 is FVKESK. J gave up 4 bases and V 1 base, and 4 bases lay outside the gene matches. There are 14 residues in the CDR3. The DNA of the CDR3 is TGTGCCAGCAGCCAAGCCAAGCGGGGTTACGAGCAGTACTTC. It translates to CASSQAKRGYEQYF.

The chain joins TRBV24-1 to TRBJ2-2; 9 nucleotides align to TRBD1. Trimming took 6 bases from V and 4 from J; bases not matched to a gene: 5. The V gene's germline CDR1 is KGHDR and CDR2 SFDVKD. The CDR3 loop spans 15 amino acids. The CDR3 is CATSSRTGVTGELFF. The DNA of the CDR3 is TGTGCCACCAGTTCTCGGACAGGGGTCACCGGGGAGCTGTTTTTT.

The chain uses TRBV15 and TRBJ2-1; D unclear. CDR3 length: 11 residues. Trimming removed 4 bases from V and 2 bases from J, with 0 bases in between. CDR1 is LNHNV and CDR2 is YYDKDF in the germline V gene (reference sequence). The CDR3 nucleotides are TGTGCCACCAGCACCTACAATGAGCAGTTCTTC. This translates into CATSTYNEQFF.

The genes are TRBV7-9 and TRBJ1-6, with D possibly TRBD1 on 6 matching bases. Trimming cost V 2 bases and J 10 bases, with 12 bases left between them. Germline CDR1 SEHNR, CDR2 FQNEAQ (reference sequence). The CDR3 sequence is 14 residues long. The CDR3 DNA sequence: TGTGCCAGCAGCTTACAGGGGCTGGACTCACCCCTCCACTTT. Translated: CASSLQGLDSPLHF.

The chain has TRBV10-3 and TRBJ2-7; possible D gene TRBD2, 5 bases. The V gene's germline CDR1 is ENHRY and CDR2 SYGVKD. This CDR3 is built from 12 residues. With 3 bases removed from V and 3 bases from J, the gap between germline ends came to 6 bases. CDR3 coding DNA: TGTGCCATCAGTGACGGAGGCTACGAGCAGTACTTC. It yields the protein CAISDGGYEQYF.

The chain recombines TRBV12-3 or TRBV12-4 with TRBJ2-6; no firm D call. The germline V and J ends were trimmed by 6 bases and 1 base, with 4 bases remaining between them. The CDR3 runs to 13 residues. Here the CDR3 reads CASRPSGANVLTF. CDR3 coding DNA: TGTGCCAGCAGGCCGTCTGGGGCCAACGTCCTGACTTTC.

A single count supports this clone. The chain couples TRBV12-3 or TRBV12-4 to TRBJ1-5, with TRBD1 as a possible D gene (6 bases). This CDR3 spans 13 amino acids. Trimming removed 6 bases from V and 7 bases from J, with 13 bases in between. CDR3 sequence reads: CASRSTGGQPQHF. The CDR3 DNA follows: TGTGCCAGCAGGTCGACAGGAGGACAGCCCCAGCATTTT.